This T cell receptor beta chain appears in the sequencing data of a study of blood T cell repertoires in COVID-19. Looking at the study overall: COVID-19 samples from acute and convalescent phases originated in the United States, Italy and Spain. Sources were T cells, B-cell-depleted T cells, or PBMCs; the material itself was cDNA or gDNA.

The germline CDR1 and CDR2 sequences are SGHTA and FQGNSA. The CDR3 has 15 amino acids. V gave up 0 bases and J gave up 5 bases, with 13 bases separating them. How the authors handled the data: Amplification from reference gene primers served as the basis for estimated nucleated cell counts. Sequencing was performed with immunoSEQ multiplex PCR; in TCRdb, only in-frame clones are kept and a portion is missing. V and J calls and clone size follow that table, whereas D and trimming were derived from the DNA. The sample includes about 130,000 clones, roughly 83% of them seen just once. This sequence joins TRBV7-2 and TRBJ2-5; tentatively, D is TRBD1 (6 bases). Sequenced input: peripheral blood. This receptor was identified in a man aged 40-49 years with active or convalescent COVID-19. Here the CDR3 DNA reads TGTGCCAGCAGCTTAGCGAGGACAGAAAGGGAGACCCAGTACTTC. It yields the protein CASSLARTERETQYF.